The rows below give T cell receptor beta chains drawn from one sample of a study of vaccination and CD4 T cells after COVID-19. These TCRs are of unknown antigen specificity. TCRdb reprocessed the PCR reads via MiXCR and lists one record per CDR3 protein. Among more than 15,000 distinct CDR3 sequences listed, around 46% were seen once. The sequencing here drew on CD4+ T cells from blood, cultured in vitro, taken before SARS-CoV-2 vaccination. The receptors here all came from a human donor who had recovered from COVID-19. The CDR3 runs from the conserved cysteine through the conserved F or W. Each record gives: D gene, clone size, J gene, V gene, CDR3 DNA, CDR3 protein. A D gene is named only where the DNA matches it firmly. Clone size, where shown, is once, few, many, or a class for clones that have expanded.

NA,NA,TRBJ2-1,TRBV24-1,TGTGCCACCAGTGATCCTAAGACGGAACTTTACAATGAGCAGTTCTTC,CATSDPKTELYNEQFF
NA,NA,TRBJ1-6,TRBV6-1,TGTGCCAGCAGTGAAAGACCCCGGACCTATAATTCACCCCTCCACTTT,CASSERPRTYNSPLHF
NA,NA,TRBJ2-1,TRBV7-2,TGTGCCAGCAGCTTCAAACTGGGACTTTCCGACTCCTACAATGAGCAGTTCTTC,CASSFKLGLSDSYNEQFF
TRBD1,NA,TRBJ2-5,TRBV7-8,TGTGCCAGCAGCAAAGGACAGGGGCTGAAGGGAGAGACCCAGTACTTC,CASSKGQGLKGETQYF
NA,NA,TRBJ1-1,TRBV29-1,TGCAGCGTTGGGGGTCCGGCGAACACTGAAGCTTTCTTT,CSVGGPANTEAFF
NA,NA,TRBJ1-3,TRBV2,TGTGCCACCGAGGGGTTTAGGGGCTCTGGAAACACCATATATTTT,CATEGFRGSGNTIYF
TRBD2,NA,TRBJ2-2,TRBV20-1,TGCAGTGCTAGTCACCCCTTTAGCGGGGGGGCGGTGTCCGGGGAGCTGTTTTTT,CSASHPFSGGAVSGELFF
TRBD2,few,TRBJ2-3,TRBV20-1,TGCAGTGCAAAAAGCGGGGGCACAGATACGCAGTATTTT,CSAKSGGTDTQYF
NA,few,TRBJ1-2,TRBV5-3,TGTGCCAGAAGCCACCCGTACACAGGGTCCGACTTCTATGGCTACACCTTC,CARSHPYTGSDFYGYTF
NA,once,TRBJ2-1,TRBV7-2,TGTGCCAGCAGCTTAACCGGGACTCTACACAATGAGCAGTTCTTC,CASSLTGTLHNEQFF
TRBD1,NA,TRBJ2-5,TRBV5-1,TGCGCCAGCAGGAAGACAGGGGAGGAGACCCAGTACTTC,CASRKTGEETQYF
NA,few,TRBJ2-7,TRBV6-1,TGTGCCAGCAACGGCAGGTACTACGAGCAGTACTTC,CASNGRYYEQYF
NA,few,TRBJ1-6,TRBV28,TGTGCCAACTCTAGGTCAGGTTTGCCCCTCCACTTT,CANSRSGLPLHF
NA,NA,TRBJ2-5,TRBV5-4,TGTGCCAGCAGCTTGGGCGGAATGGGTCGGGAGACCCAGTACTTC,CASSLGGMGRETQYF
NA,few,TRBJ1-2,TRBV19,TGTGCCAGCCGGACCGGGGGCGGTGGCTACACCTTC,CASRTGGGGYTF
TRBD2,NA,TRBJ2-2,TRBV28,TGTGCCAGCAGACTTAGCGGGCCGAACACCGGGGAGCTGTTTTTT,CASRLSGPNTGELFF
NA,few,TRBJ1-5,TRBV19,TGTGCCAGTAGTATCCGAACTAGCAATCAGCCCCAGCATTTT,CASSIRTSNQPQHF
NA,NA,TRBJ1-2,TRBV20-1,TGCAGTGCTATTGCCGGGGCCTCCCCTTATGGCTACACCTTC,CSAIAGASPYGYTF
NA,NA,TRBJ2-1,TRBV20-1,TGCAGTGCTATAATGTCCAGCGCCCGAACTCACAATGAGCAGTTCTTC,CSAIMSSARTHNEQFF
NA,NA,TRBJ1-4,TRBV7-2,TGTGCCAGCAGCTTAGGCCCAGGGACTTCAACTAATGAAAAACTGTTTTTT,CASSLGPGTSTNEKLFF
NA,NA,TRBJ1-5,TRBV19,TGTGCCAGTAGTATCCCGGGGACGAGGCAGCCCCAGCATTTT,CASSIPGTRQPQHF
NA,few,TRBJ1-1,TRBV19,TGTGCCAGTAGTATTCAGGGGAACACTGAAGCTTTCTTT,CASSIQGNTEAFF
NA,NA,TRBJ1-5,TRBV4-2,TGTGCCAGCAGCCAAGCCACAGGTAGCAATCAGCCCCAGCATTTT,CASSQATGSNQPQHF
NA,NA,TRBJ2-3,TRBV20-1,TGCAGTGCTATATCTGTAATGGGCCGCAGCACAGATACGCAGTATTTT,CSAISVMGRSTDTQYF
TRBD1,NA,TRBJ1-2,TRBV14,TGTGCCAGCAGCCAGCGGACAGGATATGGCTACACCTTC,CASSQRTGYGYTF
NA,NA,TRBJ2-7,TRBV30,TGTGCCTGGAGTGTACTTTGGGTTGGCGGGGACGAGCAGTACTTC,CAWSVLWVGGDEQYF
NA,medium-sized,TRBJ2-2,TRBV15,TGTGCCACCAGCAGAGCTCCCGGGGAGGAGCTGTTTTTT,CATSRAPGEELFF